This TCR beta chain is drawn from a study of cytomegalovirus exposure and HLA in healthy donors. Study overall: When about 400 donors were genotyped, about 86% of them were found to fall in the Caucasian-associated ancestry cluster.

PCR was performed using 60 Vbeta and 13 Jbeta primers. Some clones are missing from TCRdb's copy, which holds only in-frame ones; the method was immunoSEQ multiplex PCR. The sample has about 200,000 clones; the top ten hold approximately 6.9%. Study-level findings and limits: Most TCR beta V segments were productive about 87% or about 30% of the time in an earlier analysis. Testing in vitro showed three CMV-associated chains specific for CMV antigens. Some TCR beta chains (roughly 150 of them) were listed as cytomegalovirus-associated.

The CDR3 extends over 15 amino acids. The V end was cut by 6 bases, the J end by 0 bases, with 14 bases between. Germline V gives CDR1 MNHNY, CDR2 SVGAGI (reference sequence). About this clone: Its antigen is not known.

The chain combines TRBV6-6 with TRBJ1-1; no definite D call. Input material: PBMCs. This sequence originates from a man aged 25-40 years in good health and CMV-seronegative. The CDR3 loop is CASSRTAVMNTEAFF. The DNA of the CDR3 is TGTGCCAGCAGCCGAACCGCAGTTATGAACACTGAAGCTTTCTTT.